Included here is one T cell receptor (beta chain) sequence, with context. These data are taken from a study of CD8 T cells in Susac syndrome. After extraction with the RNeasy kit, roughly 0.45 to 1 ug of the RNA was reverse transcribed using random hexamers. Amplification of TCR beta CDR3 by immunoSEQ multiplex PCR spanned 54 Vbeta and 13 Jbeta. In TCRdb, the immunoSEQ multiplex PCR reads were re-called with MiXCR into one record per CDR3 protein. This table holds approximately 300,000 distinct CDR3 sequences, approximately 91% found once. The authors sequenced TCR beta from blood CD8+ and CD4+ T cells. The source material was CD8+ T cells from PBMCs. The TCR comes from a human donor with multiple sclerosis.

The chain's CDR3 is CASSLLVRGDKETQYF. DNA of the CDR3: TGTGCCAGCAGTTTACTAGTTCGAGGGGACAAAGAGACCCAGTACTTC. This chain uses TRBV28 with TRBJ2-5, with D possibly TRBD1 on 6 matching bases. The CDR3 extends over 16 amino acids. The V and J ends lost 2 bases and 3 bases respectively, with 16 bases between them. Germline CDR1 reads MDHEN; CDR2 reads SYDVKM.